These 19 T cell receptor beta chains originate from one sample sequenced in a study of T cells in Graves' hyperthyroidism and ophthalmopathy. TCR beta CDR3 region amplification was performed from RNA transcripts. The TCR CDR3 first-round RT-PCR relied on the HTBI primer set. One entry per CDR3 protein, called by TCRdb with MiXCR from the multiplex PCR reads. The sample yields 300,000 to 450,000 distinct CDR3 sequences, about a sixth seen once. Sequencing used blood. The receptors here all came from a woman in her late teens or twenties with Graves' hyperthyroidism that later progressed to Graves' ophthalmopathy.

This clonotype was found many times. V and J are TRBV15 and TRBJ2-3; D might be TRBD1 or TRBD2, each matching 5 bases. The CDR3 is 15 amino acids. V lost 1 base and J lost 0, with 8 bases in between. Germline V gene sequence: CDR1 LNHNV, CDR2 YYDKDF (reference sequence). The CDR3 loop is CATSRVGPSTDTQYF. CDR3 DNA: TGTGCCACCAGCAGAGTGGGACCTAGCACAGATACGCAGTATTTT.

Notes on this clonotype: A much larger clone lies one base from this, so it may be a read error. The chain links TRBV9 to TRBJ1-1; D perhaps matches TRBD1 (6 bases). Per germline, CDR1 SGDLS and CDR2 YYNGEE. The V end was cut by 5 bases, the J end by 4 bases, with 15 bases between. The CDR3 has 14 amino acids. The CDR3 sequence is CASRIQGTATEAFF. DNA for the CDR3: TGTGCCAGCAGAATCCAGGGGACCGCCACTGAAGCTTTCTTT.

This clonotype was picked up many times. The V and J genes are TRBV7-9 and TRBJ1-2; D ambiguous. V was clipped by 5 bases and J by 6 bases, with 19 bases between them. Looked up from germline, CDR1 is SEHNR and CDR2 is FQNEAQ (reference sequence). This CDR3 contains 15 residues. The CDR3 region has the DNA TGTGCCAGCAGCCCTGGGTGGAGGTTTCCCAATGGCTACACCTTC. As protein: CASSPGWRFPNGYTF.

J is TRBJ2-7 and V is TRBV5-1, with D perhaps matching TRBD1 (5 bases). Germline CDR1 is SGHRS and CDR2 is YFSETQ. This CDR3 spans 14 amino acids. Trimming cost V 1 base and J 0 bases, with 8 bases left between them. CDR3 bases: TGCGCCAGCAGCTTGTACAGGTACTCCTACGAGCAGTACTTC. Amino acids: CASSLYRYSYEQYF.

The table lists this clonotype with many counts. The CDR3 region is CASSLSGTTEAFF. CDR3 coding DNA: TGTGCCAGCAGTTTATCGGGGACCACTGAAGCTTTCTTT. The chain couples TRBV28 to TRBJ1-1, with D possibly being TRBD1 (5 bases). The germline CDR1 and CDR2 sequences are MDHEN and SYDVKM. CDR3 length equals 13 residues. V gave up 1 base and J gave up 4 bases, with 7 bases separating them.

This chain joins TRBV7-9 and TRBJ1-2, with unresolved D. Trimming took off 3 bases at V and 0 bases at J, with 11 bases between the two ends. CDR3 length equals 15 residues. CDR1 is SEHNR and CDR2 is FQNEAQ in the germline V gene (reference sequence). The CDR3 is CASSLTGSANYGYTF. DNA of the CDR3: TGTGCCAGCAGCTTGACCGGATCAGCTAACTATGGCTACACCTTC.

The chain employs TRBV19 and TRBJ2-1, with TRBD2 identical over 11 bases. The CDR3 loop spans 16 amino acids. J was trimmed by 3 bases and V by 3 bases; bases with no gene match: 4. Germline CDR1 reads LNHDA; CDR2 reads SQIVND (reference sequence). The chain's CDR3 is CASSITLAGGYNEQFF. The CDR3 bases are TGTGCCAGTAGTATCACCCTAGCGGGAGGCTACAATGAGCAGTTCTTC.

This chain connects TRBV5-5 to TRBJ1-5; D unclear. Germline values: CDR1 SGHKS, CDR2 YYEKEE (reference sequence). This CDR3 spans 16 amino acids. V was cut by 4 bases and J by 2 bases, with 16 bases left in between. CDR3 sequence: CASSQPASPGNQPQHF. For the CDR3, the DNA is TGTGCCAGCAGCCAACCGGCCAGTCCTGGCAATCAGCCCCAGCATTTT. The complete variable domain, with remaining parts taken from reference TRBV5-5 and TRBJ1-5, reads DAGVTQSPTHLIKTRGQQVTLRCSPISGHKSVSWYQQVLGQGPQFIFQYYEKEERGRGNFPDRFSARQFPNYSSELNVNALLLGDSALYLCASSQPASPGNQPQHFGDGTRLSIL.

The rearrangement links TRBV14 to TRBJ2-5; 10 nucleotides match TRBD2. Germline V gene sequence: CDR1 SGHDN, CDR2 FVKESK. CDR3 length equals 15 residues. V was clipped by 6 bases and J by 1 base; unmatched bases: 5. CDR3 sequence (DNA): TGTGCCAGCAGAAGAGGACTAGCGGTCCAAGAGACCCAGTACTTC. This codes for CASRRGLAVQETQYF.

The sample holds many counts of this clonotype. CDR3 bases: TGTGCCAGCAGTTTACCCGACAGGGTCTACGAGCAGTACTTC. This encodes CASSLPDRVYEQYF. This chain joins TRBV28 and TRBJ2-7; 7 nucleotides agree with TRBD1. The germline V gene encodes CDR1 MDHEN and CDR2 SYDVKM. V shed 2 bases, J shed 3 bases, and the junction held 4 bases outside the gene matches. The CDR3 is 14 residues long.

There are many counts of this clonotype. The rearrangement links TRBV28 to TRBJ2-7; TRBD2 aligns across 13 bases. This CDR3 region has 18 residues. V shed 3 bases and J 4 bases; nucleotides not matched to a gene: 12. The germline V gene encodes CDR1 MDHEN and CDR2 SYDVKM. The CDR3 bases are TGTGCCAGCAGTTTTCACACTAGCGGGAGGGCCCTGGGTTACGAGCAGTACTTC. Translating it yields CASSFHTSGRALGYEQYF.

About this clonotype itself: A much larger clone is a single base away; this may be a read error. The rearrangement joins TRBV29-1 to TRBJ2-5; TRBD1 aligns across 8 bases. V was clipped by 6 bases and J by 6 bases; unmatched bases: 9. The CDR3 loop spans 13 amino acids. The germline V gene has CDR1 SQVTM and CDR2 ANQGSEA. The CDR3: CSVPQGVGKTQYF. The CDR3 coding sequence is TGCAGCGTCCCACAGGGGGTTGGAAAGACCCAGTACTTC.

This clonotype was detected a few times. The chain is built from TRBV5-4 and TRBJ2-6; a possible D gene is TRBD2 (6 bases). From germline, CDR1 is SGHNT and CDR2 YYREEE (reference sequence). Trimming removed 10 bases at V and 3 bases at J, with 20 bases between. The CDR3 has 16 residues. As DNA, the CDR3 is TGTGCCGCTGAATCCGGGGGAGGAGGTGGGGCCAACGTCCTGACTTTC. Translating gives CAAESGGGGGANVLTF.

This clonotype was seen at least ten times. The chain uses TRBV6-2 or TRBV6-3 and TRBJ2-5; D remains ambiguous. CDR3 size: 14 residues. From germline, CDR1 is MNHEY and CDR2 SVGEGT. Deletions cut 2 bases from V and 4 bases from J, with 11 bases between. CDR3 in DNA: TGTGCCAGCAGTTACCCGGGCCCGCGAGAGACCCAGTACTTC. This sequence encodes CASSYPGPRETQYF.

This clonotype was counted at least ten times. The chain links TRBV7-3 to TRBJ2-1; 10 nucleotides agree with TRBD2. The CDR3 runs 15 residues. The junction had 5 bases not matched to a gene; V was cut back by 5 bases and J by 4 bases. Germline lookup yields CDR1 SGHTA and CDR2 FQGTGA. The CDR3, as DNA: TGTGCCAGCAGCGCGCTAGCGGGAGTGTACAATGAGCAGTTCTTC. This encodes CASSALAGVYNEQFF. The variable domain in full, with the rest retrieved from reference TRBV7-3 and TRBJ2-1, is GAGVSQTPSNKVTEKGKYVELRCDPISGHTALYWYRQSLGQGPEFLIYFQGTGAADDSGLPNDRFFAVRPEGSVSTLKIQRTERGDSAVYLCASSALAGVYNEQFFGPGTRLTVL.

This clonotype showed up just a few times. Here the CDR3 reads CATSGSGELFF. The CDR3 nucleotides read TGTGCCACCAGCGGGTCCGGGGAGCTGTTTTTT. The J gene is TRBJ2-2, the V gene TRBV15, with unresolved D. V dropped 5 bases and J dropped 6 bases, with 4 bases sitting between them. The CDR3 is 11 residues long. CDR1 and CDR2 from the germline V gene are LNHNV and YYDKDF (reference sequence).

The J gene is TRBJ1-2, the V gene TRBV4-3; the D is unclear. The CDR3 sequence is 16 residues long. CDR1 is LGHNA and CDR2 is YSLEER in the germline V gene. V lost 0 bases, J lost 0 bases, and 11 bases lay in between. The CDR3 is CASSQDRRIANYGYTF. Here the CDR3 DNA reads TGCGCCAGCAGCCAAGATAGGCGAATAGCTAACTATGGCTACACCTTC.

The CDR3 here is CATSDGGRAQETQYF. CDR3 bases: TGTGCCACCAGTGATGGCGGCAGGGCACAAGAGACCCAGTACTTC. The V and J genes are TRBV24-1 and TRBJ2-5; weak D call: TRBD1 (5 bases). The length of the CDR3 is 15 residues. Germline assignment: CDR1 KGHDR and CDR2 SFDVKD. V was cut by 3 bases and J by 2 bases, with 12 bases left in between.

This clonotype has a count of ten or more. The CDR3 nucleotides are TGTGCCAGCTCCCAGGGCCCCACAGATACGCAGTATTTT. Its protein is CASSQGPTDTQYF. This chain links TRBV12-3 or TRBV12-4 with TRBJ2-3, with a weak D call TRBD1 (5 bases). Deletions cut 8 bases from V and 2 bases from J, with 11 bases between. The CDR3 length is 13 residues.